This entry lists 28 T cell receptor beta chains sequenced from one sample in a study of blood T cell repertoires in COVID-19. This table comes from immunoSEQ multiplex PCR, and its TCRdb copy is limited to in-frame clones, with some not included. The sample holds 210,000 or so clones, around 86% seen once. Sequenced sample: peripheral blood. The receptor set was obtained from a man aged 45-65 years with acute or convalescent COVID-19.

The V and J genes are TRBV5-1 and TRBJ1-6; D is unresolved. Germline lookup yields CDR1 SGHRS and CDR2 YFSETQ. V gave up 2 bases and J gave up 6 bases, with 9 bases separating them. The CDR3 sequence is 14 residues long. The CDR3 nucleotides are TGCGCCAGCAGCTTTACCGGGAGTAATTCACCCCTCCACTTT. This codes for CASSFTGSNSPLHF.

The CDR3 DNA is TGTGCCAGTAGTATTTACAAGAACACCGGGGAGCTGTTTTTT. It specifies CASSIYKNTGELFF. The V and J genes are TRBV19 and TRBJ2-2; D is unresolved. CDR3 length: 14 residues. V was shortened by 3 bases and J by 1 base, with 6 bases between the two germline ends. CDR1 and CDR2 (germline): LNHDA, SQIVND (reference sequence).

The chain has TRBV19 and TRBJ2-7; D gene unclear. V lost 5 bases and J 6 bases, leaving 14 bases between the germline ends. The germline V gene encodes CDR1 LNHDA and CDR2 SQIVND (reference sequence). The CDR3 extends over 13 amino acids. CDR3 DNA sequence: TGTGCCAGTAGTCCTGTAGCCCGAGCCGAGCAGTACTTC. It codes for CASSPVARAEQYF.

The chain carries TRBV18 and TRBJ2-4; D might be TRBD1 (6 bases). Trimming stripped 0 bases from V and 0 bases from J, with 9 bases between. Germline CDR1 reads KGHSH; CDR2 reads LQKENI. The CDR3 length is 16 residues. The CDR3 DNA follows: TGTGCCAGCTCACCACCGACAGGTCTAGCCAAAAACATTCAGTACTTC. Protein sequence: CASSPPTGLAKNIQYF.

V and J are TRBV4-1 and TRBJ1-1; 10 positions agree with TRBD1. V dropped 4 bases and J dropped 1; count of bases not matched to a gene: 6. Germline V gene lookup returns CDR1 MGHRA and CDR2 YSYEKL. This CDR3 is 16 amino acids long. The CDR3 DNA sequence: TGCGCCAGCAGCCCAGGACAGGGGGTTGGGAACACTGAAGCTTTCTTT. It encodes CASSPGQGVGNTEAFF.

V usage is TRBV19 and J usage is TRBJ1-2; D is undetermined. The V end lost 5 bases, the J end lost 0 bases, and 10 bases lay between the germline ends. The CDR3 covers 14 residues. Looked up from germline, CDR1 is LNHDA and CDR2 is SQIVND (reference sequence). The CDR3 DNA sequence: TGTGCCAGTAGTCGCGGGATGACTAACTATGGCTACACCTTC. Its translation: CASSRGMTNYGYTF.

The chain links TRBV3-1 (or the pseudogene TRBV3-2) to TRBJ1-1; 9 bases are a match to TRBD1. Germline V lookup: CDR1 LGHDT, CDR2 YNNKEL (reference sequence). V lost 5 bases, J lost 5 bases, and 3 bases stayed unmatched. CDR3 length equals 13 residues. The CDR3: CASSEQGATEAFF. The CDR3 DNA is TGTGCCAGCAGCGAACAGGGGGCTACTGAAGCTTTCTTT.

The chain employs TRBV30 and TRBJ1-5; D perhaps matches TRBD1 (5 bases). The CDR3 consists of 14 residues. CDR1 and CDR2 (germline): GTSNPN, SVGIG (reference sequence). Deletions cut 1 base from V and 11 bases from J, with 18 bases between. The CDR3 DNA reads as TGTGCCTGGAGTGCCGGGGGGGAACGTTCAGCCCAGCATTTT. As protein: CAWSAGGERSAQHF. The full variable domain, completed using reference TRBV30 and TRBJ1-5, is SQTIHQWPATLVQPVGSPLSLECTVEGTSNPNLYWYRQAAGRGLQLLFYSVGIGQISSEVPQNLSASRPQDRQFILSSKKLLLSDSGFYLCAWSAGGERSAQHFGDGTRLSIL.

The chain joins TRBV4-1 to TRBJ1-5; D gene ambiguous. There are 14 residues in the CDR3. V dropped 0 bases and J dropped 6 bases, with 9 bases sitting between them. Germline CDR1 and CDR2: MGHRA and YSYEKL. The CDR3 region is CASSQDRGFQPQHF. In nucleotides, the CDR3 is TGCGCCAGCAGCCAAGATCGCGGGTTTCAGCCCCAGCATTTT.

The table lists this clone with a few counts. J is TRBJ2-5 and V is TRBV5-5, with 9 nucleotides matching TRBD1. The CDR3 has 15 amino acids. V shed 3 bases, J shed 4 bases, and the junction held 7 bases outside the gene matches. Germline lookup yields CDR1 SGHKS and CDR2 YYEKEE (reference sequence). CDR3 sequence: CASSSGQGLRETQYF. For the CDR3, the DNA is TGTGCCAGCAGCTCGGGACAGGGTCTCAGAGAGACCCAGTACTTC.

The chain uses TRBV5-8 and TRBJ2-1; the match to TRBD2 covers 9 bases. The CDR3 length is 18 residues. V lost 0 bases and J lost 6; bases outside the gene matches: 13. Germline values: CDR1 SGHTS, CDR2 YDEGEE. The CDR3 DNA reads TGTGCCAGCAGCTTGGCCCCAGGAGGCGGGGGGGCCGTCAATGAGCAGTTCTTC. It encodes CASSLAPGGGGAVNEQFF.

V and J are TRBV11-1 and TRBJ1-6, with D maybe TRBD1 (5 bases). V was clipped by 2 bases and J by 10 bases, with 12 bases between them. The CDR3 is 14 amino acids. CDR1 is SGHAT, CDR2 FQDESV, per germline (reference sequence). The CDR3 reads CASSLRQGDSPLHF. The CDR3 coding sequence is TGTGCCAGCAGCTTAAGGCAGGGCGACTCACCCCTCCACTTT.

The chain combines TRBV6-1 with TRBJ1-5, with D tentatively TRBD1 (6 bases). CDR3 length: 16 residues. Germline-derived CDR1 and CDR2 are MNHNS and SASEGT. The V and J ends lost 0 bases and 6 bases respectively, with 15 bases between them. The CDR3 protein is CASSEALKTGIQPQHF. The CDR3 bases are TGTGCCAGCAGTGAAGCGTTGAAAACAGGGATTCAGCCCCAGCATTTT.

This clone was detected a few times. The V gene is TRBV5-1, the J gene TRBJ2-7; 7 nucleotides match TRBD1. The trim removed 0 bases at V and 0 bases at J, leaving 3 bases unmatched. This CDR3 is built from 15 residues. The germline CDR1 and CDR2 sequences are SGHRS and YFSETQ. CDR3 coding DNA: TGCGCCAGCAGCTTGGCCGGGACAGTCTCCTACGAGCAGTACTTC. The encoded protein is CASSLAGTVSYEQYF.

V usage is TRBV7-9 and J usage is TRBJ1-2, with D hard to call. CDR1 and CDR2 from the germline V gene are SEHNR and FQNEAQ (reference sequence). The CDR3 extends over 12 amino acids. V shed 2 bases and J shed 5 bases, with 6 bases lying between them. The CDR3 bases are TGTGCCAGCAGCTTAACAGAATATGGCTACACCTTC. Translated: CASSLTEYGYTF.

This clone was counted once. V usage is TRBV30 and J usage is TRBJ2-2; D call uncertain. V was clipped by 0 bases and J by 4 bases, with 15 bases between them. Germline V gives CDR1 GTSNPN, CDR2 SVGIG (reference sequence). The CDR3 is 16 residues long. The CDR3 region has the DNA TGTGCCTGGAGTGTAAAAGCCTCTGACTTCACCGGGGAGCTGTTTTTT. Its translation is CAWSVKASDFTGELFF.

CDR3 nucleotide sequence: TGTGCCAGCAGAGGCTCCGGGACAGGGCTCTACGAGCAGTACTTC. Protein product: CASRGSGTGLYEQYF. The chain employs TRBV2 and TRBJ2-7, with TRBD1 matching 9 bases. The germline gives CDR1 SNHLY, CDR2 FYNNEI. After removal of 6 bases from V and 3 bases from J, the junction contained 9 bases not matched to a gene. This CDR3 region has 15 residues.

V usage is TRBV15 and J usage is TRBJ1-2; 10 bases are shared with TRBD1. Looked up from germline, CDR1 is LNHNV and CDR2 is YYDKDF (reference sequence). V shed 3 bases, J shed 9 bases, and the junction held 7 bases outside the gene matches. This CDR3 is 14 amino acids long. The CDR3 bases are TGTGCCACCAGCAGCAGCGGGACAGGGGAGCGCTACACCTTC. Its translation: CATSSSGTGERYTF. Complete variable domain (other parts from reference TRBV15 and TRBJ1-2): DAMVIQNPRYQVTQFGKPVTLSCSQTLNHNVMYWYQQKSSQAPKLLFHYYDKDFNNEADTPDNFQSRRPNTSFCFLDIRSPGLGDTAMYLCATSSSGTGERYTFGSGTRLTVV.

The V and J genes are TRBV29-1 and TRBJ1-5; perhaps TRBD1 as D (5 bases). The CDR3 is made up of 14 amino acids. Germline V gives CDR1 SQVTM, CDR2 ANQGSEA. V was cut by 5 bases and J by 3 bases, with 14 bases left in between. The CDR3 loop reads CSVPSIGDNQPQHF. In nucleotides, the CDR3 is TGCAGCGTTCCCTCCATAGGGGACAATCAGCCCCAGCATTTT.

This clone was detected a few times. J is TRBJ1-6 and V is TRBV2, with 11 bases matching TRBD1. CDR3 length: 15 residues. With V trimmed by 4 bases and J by 9 bases, 5 bases remained unmatched. Looked up from germline, CDR1 is SNHLY and CDR2 is FYNNEI. The CDR3 nucleotides are TGTGCCAGCAGTGTAGGGGGGACAGGGGGTTCACCCCTCCACTTT. It is translated as CASSVGGTGGSPLHF.

The CDR3 loop reads CASSLRLAGPGYNEQFF. As DNA, the CDR3 is TGCGCCAGCAGCTTGAGGCTAGCGGGCCCGGGCTACAATGAGCAGTTCTTC. The chain carries TRBV5-1 and TRBJ2-1; 8 positions agree with TRBD2. The CDR3 extends over 17 amino acids. Looked up from germline, CDR1 is SGHRS and CDR2 is YFSETQ. The V gene end was trimmed by 1 base and the J gene end by 3 bases; junction bases not matched to a gene: 9.

CDR3 coding DNA: TGTGCCAGCAGACGACCGGGTCTAGCAGCTTTCTTT. This encodes CASRRPGLAAFF. The V gene is TRBV7-8, the J gene TRBJ1-1; D unresolved. Germline CDR1 and CDR2: SGHVS and FQNEAQ. V gave up 6 bases and J gave up 10 bases, with 15 bases separating them. The CDR3 extends over 12 amino acids.

The gene calls are TRBV4-1 and TRBJ1-6, with a tentative D call TRBD1 (5 bases). The CDR3 covers 13 residues. Germline CDR1 MGHRA, CDR2 YSYEKL. The V end lost 3 bases, the J end lost 11 bases, and 11 bases lay between the germline ends. In DNA form, the CDR3 reads TGCGCCAGCAGCCAGGTTGACAGCGCACCCCTCCACTTT. It codes for CASSQVDSAPLHF.

This sequence joins TRBV19 and TRBJ1-1, with 9 bases lining up with TRBD1. J was trimmed by 0 bases and V by 5 bases; bases with no gene match: 1. The CDR3 length is 14 residues. Germline V gives CDR1 LNHDA, CDR2 SQIVND (reference sequence). As DNA, the CDR3 is TGTGCCAGTAGTTGGGACAGGGTGAACACTGAAGCTTTCTTT. Translated: CASSWDRVNTEAFF.

The chain uses TRBV4-1 and TRBJ2-2, with D possibly matching TRBD1 (6 bases). This CDR3 has 16 residues. CDR1 and CDR2 from the germline V gene are MGHRA and YSYEKL. The V gene lost 0 bases and the J gene lost 1 base, with 9 bases spanning the gap. In DNA, the CDR3 is TGCGCCAGCAGCCAAGAGGGACACGGGAACACCGGGGAGCTGTTTTTT. It codes for CASSQEGHGNTGELFF.

The J gene is TRBJ1-2, the V gene TRBV6-5; D is ambiguous. The CDR3 is 13 amino acids. The ends were cut back, 5 bases at V and 3 bases at J, with 10 bases in the middle. Germline values: CDR1 MNHEY, CDR2 SVGAGI. The CDR3 nucleotides read TGTGCCAGCAGTCTTGGCCAATACTATGGCTACACCTTC. This translates into CASSLGQYYGYTF.

J is TRBJ2-3 and V is TRBV6-1, with 10 nucleotides matching TRBD1. The CDR3 has 15 residues. Germline lookup yields CDR1 MNHNS and CDR2 SASEGT. The V and J ends lost 2 bases and 3 bases, in that order; junction bases with no gene match: 2. CDR3 region: CASSEPGQGTDTQYF. CDR3 nucleotide sequence: TGTGCCAGCAGTGAACCGGGACAGGGGACAGATACGCAGTATTTT.

The rearrangement uses TRBV9 and TRBJ2-2; TRBD1 is a possible D gene (5 bases). Deletions cut 6 bases from V and 0 bases from J, with 9 bases between. Germline V gene sequence: CDR1 SGDLS, CDR2 YYNGEE. The CDR3 sequence is 14 residues long. The CDR3 DNA reads TGTGCCAGCATGCGACAGCCGAACACCGGGGAGCTGTTTTTT. This translates into CASMRQPNTGELFF.